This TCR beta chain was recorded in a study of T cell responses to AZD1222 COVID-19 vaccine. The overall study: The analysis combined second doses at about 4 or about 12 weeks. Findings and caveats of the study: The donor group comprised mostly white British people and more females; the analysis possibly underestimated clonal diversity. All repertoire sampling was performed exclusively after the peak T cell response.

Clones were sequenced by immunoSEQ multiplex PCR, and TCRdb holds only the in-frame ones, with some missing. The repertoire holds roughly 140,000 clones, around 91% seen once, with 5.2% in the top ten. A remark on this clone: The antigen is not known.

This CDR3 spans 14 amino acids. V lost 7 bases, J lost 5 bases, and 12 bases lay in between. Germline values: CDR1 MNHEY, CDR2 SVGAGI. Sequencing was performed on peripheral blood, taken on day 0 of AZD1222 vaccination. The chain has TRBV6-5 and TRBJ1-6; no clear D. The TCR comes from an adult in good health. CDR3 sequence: CASTRGTDNSPLHF. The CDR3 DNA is TGTGCCAGCACCCGGGGAACCGATAATTCACCCCTCCACTTT.